This entry features one TCR beta chain sequence. With only one base between it and a far larger clone, this is likely a read error. This entry is derived from a study of read filtering for tumor transcriptome and immune sequencing. About the research overall: The cohort had some 16 men and 14 women aged roughly 45 to 90, mean about 68 years. By R-ISS, stages I, II and III held 8, 16 and 7 patients.

This library used roughly 430 ng RNA and molecular barcoded adaptors spanning alpha/delta and beta/gamma chains. In TCRdb, the reads were re-called with MiXCR into one record per CDR3 protein. Of under 35,000 distinct CDR3 sequences in the sample, roughly 18% are singletons; the top ten hold 16%. Germline loops: CDR1 MNHNY, CDR2 SVGAGI (reference sequence). This CDR3 has 14 amino acids. V and J are TRBV6-6 and TRBJ1-1; D possibly corresponds to TRBD1 (5 bases). This TCR was recovered from a donor over 35 with multiple myeloma. Sequenced material: a population of CD138-negative cells sorted from bone marrow. The DNA for the CDR3 is TGTGCCGGCAGTTACTCAGCGGGGGGGACTGAAGCTTTCTTT. Its protein product is CAGSYSAGGTEAFF.